Listed here are 25 T cell receptor beta chains from one sample, sequenced in a study of control samples from healthy donors and cancer patients. The method was immunoSEQ multiplex PCR; TCRdb's version includes in-frame clones alone and lacks a portion of them. The data contain about 220,000 clones, over 90% of them seen just once; the ten biggest clones take up more than 1.3%. Sequencing was done on a sample of blood. These receptors were taken from a man over 45 in good health.

The CDR3 region is CASSTPGRINEKLFF. CDR3 nucleotide sequence: TGTGCCAGCAGTACCCCGGGCAGAATTAATGAAAAACTGTTTTTT. The chain links TRBV28 to TRBJ1-4; D gene ambiguous. CDR3 length: 15 amino acids. V was clipped by 5 bases and J by 4 bases, with 14 bases between them. In germline, CDR1 is MDHEN, CDR2 SYDVKM.

V is TRBV5-6 and J is TRBJ1-3; D gene unclear. CDR3 size: 14 residues. CDR1 and CDR2 (germline): SGHDT, YYEEEE. V dropped 0 bases and J dropped 2 bases, with 6 bases sitting between them. In DNA, the CDR3 is TGTGCCAGCAGCTTGGGGACCACTGGAAACACCATATATTTT. Its translation: CASSLGTTGNTIYF.

For the CDR3, the DNA is TGTGCCAGCAGTGTTGCCGGGAACACTGAAGCTTTCTTT. It specifies CASSVAGNTEAFF. The chain uses TRBV2 and TRBJ1-1; D is unresolved. Per the germline V gene, CDR1 is SNHLY and CDR2 is FYNNEI. Trimming pared 4 bases from V and 1 base from J, leaving 7 bases between. The CDR3 loop spans 13 amino acids.

The rearrangement joins TRBV6-5 to TRBJ1-1; 8 positions agree with TRBD1. J lost 5 bases, V lost 5 bases, and 10 bases had no gene match. Germline CDR1 and CDR2: MNHEY and SVGAGI. The length of the CDR3 is 15 residues. CDR3 amino acids: CASSRPGQAGTEAFF. CDR3 bases: TGTGCCAGCAGTCGACCGGGACAGGCTGGGACTGAAGCTTTCTTT.

CDR3 sequence (DNA): TGTGCCAGCAGTGAAACATTTTATAATTCACCCCTCCACTTT. Amino acid sequence: CASSETFYNSPLHF. The rearrangement links TRBV2 to TRBJ1-6; the D is unclear. This CDR3 comprises 14 residues. Trimming removed 2 bases from V and 4 bases from J, with 6 bases in between. Germline V lookup: CDR1 SNHLY, CDR2 FYNNEI.

CDR3 region: CASRTGGGGYTF. The CDR3 DNA sequence: TGTGCCAGCAGGACAGGGGGAGGTGGCTACACCTTC. The chain is built from TRBV6-5 and TRBJ1-2, with TRBD1 identical over 9 bases. This CDR3 region has 12 residues. Trimming removed 6 bases from V and 7 bases from J; junction bases left unmatched: 3. CDR1 and CDR2 from the germline V gene are MNHEY and SVGAGI.

CDR3 bases: TGTGCCAGCAGCGGGGGACGTAATCGGAATTCACCCCTCCACTTT. It encodes CASSGGRNRNSPLHF. The rearrangement uses TRBV5-4 and TRBJ1-6; a possible D gene is TRBD1 (5 bases). The V gene's germline CDR1 is SGHNT and CDR2 YYREEE (reference sequence). This CDR3 has 15 amino acids. The V gene lost 4 bases and the J gene lost 7 bases, with 15 bases spanning the gap.

The chain is built from TRBV5-1 and TRBJ2-7, with D tentatively TRBD1 (6 bases). CDR1 and CDR2 from the germline V gene are SGHRS and YFSETQ. CDR3 length: 12 amino acids. V dropped 7 bases and J dropped 1 base, with 9 bases sitting between them. CDR3 in DNA: TGCGCCAGCGGGGACACATCCTACGAGCAGTACTTC. It yields the protein CASGDTSYEQYF.

This chain's CDR3 is CASSMRLNSYEQYF. CDR3 DNA sequence: TGTGCCAGTAGTATGCGGTTAAACTCCTACGAGCAGTACTTC. The chain links TRBV19 to TRBJ2-7; D unclear. Germline-derived CDR1 and CDR2 are LNHDA and SQIVND (reference sequence). This CDR3 comprises 14 residues. V lost 3 bases and J 0 bases, leaving 9 bases between the germline ends.

CDR3 loop: CASSPKERGVLYNEQFF. In DNA, the CDR3 is TGTGCCAGCTCACCAAAGGAGCGGGGGGTTCTCTACAATGAGCAGTTCTTC. The chain carries TRBV18 and TRBJ2-1, with 9 nucleotides matching TRBD2. Germline V gene sequence: CDR1 KGHSH, CDR2 LQKENI. There are 17 residues in the CDR3. The V and J ends lost 2 bases and 3 bases, in that order; junction bases with no gene match: 8.

V usage is TRBV30 and J usage is TRBJ1-4; the match to TRBD1 covers 9 bases. Germline V gene data show CDR1 as GTSNPN and CDR2 as SVGIG (reference sequence). The CDR3 contains 14 residues. V lost 4 bases, J lost 5 bases, and 5 bases stayed unmatched. The CDR3 protein is CAWTAGTGNEKLFF. Here the CDR3 DNA reads TGTGCCTGGACCGCCGGGACAGGGAATGAAAAACTGTTTTTT.

The chain employs TRBV7-2 and TRBJ1-6, with D maybe TRBD1 (6 bases). V was pared by 5 bases and J by 7 bases, with 12 bases between. This CDR3 contains 14 residues. CDR1 is SGHTA and CDR2 is FQGNSA in the germline V gene. The CDR3: CASSLRDINSPLHF. The CDR3, as DNA: TGTGCCAGCAGCCTCCGGGACATAAATTCACCCCTCCACTTT. The full variable domain, rest sourced from reference TRBV7-2 and TRBJ1-6, is GAGVSQSPSNKVTEKGKDVELRCDPISGHTALYWYRQSLGQGLEFLIYFQGNSAPDKSGLPSDRFSAERTGGSVSTLTIQRTQQEDSAVYLCASSLRDINSPLHFGNGTRLTVT.

The chain is built from TRBV3-1 (or the pseudogene TRBV3-2) and TRBJ2-3; the D gene is possibly TRBD2 (5 bases). Germline lookup yields CDR1 LGHDT and CDR2 YNNKEL (reference sequence). Trimming removed 1 base at V and 0 bases at J, with 14 bases between. The CDR3 spans 17 residues. The CDR3 spells CASSQGRRAVSTDTQYF. The CDR3 nucleotides are TGTGCCAGCAGCCAAGGGCGGCGGGCCGTTAGCACAGATACGCAGTATTTT.

This chain joins TRBV10-3 and TRBJ2-2; possible D gene TRBD2, 6 bases. CDR1 is ENHRY and CDR2 is SYGVKD in the germline V gene. V was shortened by 6 bases and J by 1 base, with 6 bases between the two germline ends. The length of the CDR3 is 13 residues. This chain's CDR3 is CAIRGGNTGELFF. The CDR3 bases are TGTGCCATCAGGGGGGGGAACACCGGGGAGCTGTTTTTT.

V usage is TRBV29-1 and J usage is TRBJ1-1; 7 positions match TRBD1. The germline V gene encodes CDR1 SQVTM and CDR2 ANQGSEA. The CDR3 runs 17 residues. The V and J ends lost 6 bases and 0 bases, in that order; junction bases with no gene match: 16. CDR3 sequence: CSVRTLGDSFLNTEAFF. As DNA, the CDR3 is TGCAGCGTCCGAACGCTTGGGGACAGCTTTTTGAACACTGAAGCTTTCTTT.

The V call is TRBV7-2, the J call TRBJ1-5; D is unclear. V was pared by 2 bases and J by 12 bases, with 14 bases between. CDR1 and CDR2 from the germline V gene are SGHTA and FQGNSA. This CDR3 has 13 amino acids. DNA for the CDR3: TGTGCCAGCAGCTTAAATAGTCCGGGAGGCCAGCATTTT. This gives the protein CASSLNSPGGQHF.

The V and J genes are TRBV19 and TRBJ1-1; D is uncertain. The CDR3 runs to 15 residues. Germline CDR1 is LNHDA and CDR2 is SQIVND (reference sequence). Trimming removed 3 bases at V and 5 bases at J, with 16 bases between. CDR3 in DNA: TGTGCCAGTAGTATCGGCAGGAAGAGGGAAACTGAAGCTTTCTTT. It encodes CASSIGRKRETEAFF.

The V gene is TRBV10-3, the J gene TRBJ1-5; no clear D. Germline values: CDR1 ENHRY, CDR2 SYGVKD. Trimming cost V 0 bases and J 7 bases, with 10 bases left between them. This CDR3 spans 14 amino acids. CDR3 sequence reads: CAISESTDLQPQHF. The DNA for the CDR3 is TGTGCCATCAGTGAGTCGACGGACCTACAGCCCCAGCATTTT.

The chain employs TRBV5-1 and TRBJ2-1; 10 bases map to TRBD2. Per germline, CDR1 SGHRS and CDR2 YFSETQ. V trimming: 4 bases; J trimming: 5 bases; junction bases outside the gene matches: 9. This CDR3 has 16 residues. CDR3 loop: CASSDSLAGVNNEQFF. As DNA, the CDR3 is TGCGCCAGCAGCGATTCTCTAGCGGGGGTGAACAATGAGCAGTTCTTC.

This chain connects TRBV4-1 to TRBJ2-1; unclear D gene. This CDR3 contains 15 residues. V was shortened by 7 bases and J by 3 bases, with 16 bases between the two germline ends. Per the germline V gene, CDR1 is MGHRA and CDR2 is YSYEKL. The CDR3 here is CASTPGHWDYNEQFF. As DNA, the CDR3 is TGCGCCAGCACCCCCGGCCATTGGGACTACAATGAGCAGTTCTTC.

The V and J genes are TRBV24-1 and TRBJ1-1, with a possible D match to TRBD1 (5 bases). Trimming removed 4 bases at V and 0 bases at J, with 8 bases between. Looked up from germline, CDR1 is KGHDR and CDR2 is SFDVKD. There are 14 residues in the CDR3. The CDR3 DNA follows: TGTGCCACCAGTGAGGGACCCATGAACACTGAAGCTTTCTTT. This sequence encodes CATSEGPMNTEAFF.

V and J are TRBV7-2 and TRBJ2-2; D not resolved. CDR1 is SGHTA and CDR2 is FQGNSA in the germline V gene. CDR3 length: 14 amino acids. Between the trimmed V and J ends, which lost 1 base and 4 bases, there was a span of 7 bases. The DNA for the CDR3 is TGTGCCAGCAGCTTAGGGGTCAGCACCGGGGAGCTGTTTTTT. This sequence encodes CASSLGVSTGELFF.

The genes are TRBV30 and TRBJ1-1, with D perhaps matching TRBD1 (5 bases). The CDR3 extends over 12 amino acids. With 6 bases removed from V and 5 bases from J, the gap between germline ends came to 13 bases. CDR1 and CDR2 (germline): GTSNPN, SVGIG (reference sequence). The CDR3 region has the DNA TGTGCCTGTAGCGGGGGTGGAACTGAAGCTTTCTTT. Its translation is CACSGGGTEAFF. Supplemented by reference TRBV30 and TRBJ1-1, the full variable domain reads SQTIHQWPATLVQPVGSPLSLECTVEGTSNPNLYWYRQAAGRGLQLLFYSVGIGQISSEVPQNLSASRPQDRQFILSSKKLLLSDSGFYLCACSGGGTEAFFGQGTRLTVV.

This chain connects TRBV30 to TRBJ1-1; D is undetermined. This CDR3 comprises 11 residues. V was trimmed by 6 bases and J by 5 bases, leaving 10 bases between them. Germline-derived CDR1 and CDR2 are GTSNPN and SVGIG (reference sequence). CDR3 amino acids: CACERKTEAFF. In DNA form, the CDR3 reads TGTGCCTGTGAAAGGAAAACTGAAGCTTTCTTT.

V gene TRBV10-3 combines with J gene TRBJ1-1; no definite D call. Per germline, CDR1 ENHRY and CDR2 SYGVKD. Trimming shortened V by 6 bases and J by 1 base, and 9 bases separated the two germline ends. This CDR3 has 13 residues. As DNA, the CDR3 is TGTGCCATCAGATCTCAAGGGAACACTGAAGCTTTCTTT. It encodes CAIRSQGNTEAFF.